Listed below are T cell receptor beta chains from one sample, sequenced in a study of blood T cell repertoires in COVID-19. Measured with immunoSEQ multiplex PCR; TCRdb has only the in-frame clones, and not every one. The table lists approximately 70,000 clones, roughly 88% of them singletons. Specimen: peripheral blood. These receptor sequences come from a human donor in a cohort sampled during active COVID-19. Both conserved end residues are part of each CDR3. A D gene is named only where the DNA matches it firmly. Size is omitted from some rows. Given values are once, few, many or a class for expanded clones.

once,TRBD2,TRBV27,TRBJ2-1,TGTGCCAGCAGTACGCCTAGCGGGGGGCCTTACAATGAGCAGTTCTTC,CASSTPSGGPYNEQFF
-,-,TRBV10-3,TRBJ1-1,TGTGCCATCAGTGATCAGGTCAGCTCGAGGAACACTGAAGCTTTCTTT,CAISDQVSSRNTEAFF
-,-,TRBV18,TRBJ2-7,TGTGCCAGCTCACCGCGGGGTGGGGTAGCGGCCTACGAGCAGTACTTC,CASSPRGGVAAYEQYF
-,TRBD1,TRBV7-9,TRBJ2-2,TGTGCCAGTACCCGGACAGGGACGAACACCGGGGAGCTGTTTTTT,CASTRTGTNTGELFF
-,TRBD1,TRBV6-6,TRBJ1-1,TGTGCCAGCAGACCCCTACAGGGGGGCACTGAAGCTTTCTTT,CASRPLQGGTEAFF
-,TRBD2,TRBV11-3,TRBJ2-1,TGTGCCAGCAGCTTACGAGCGGGAGTCAATGAGCAGTTCTTC,CASSLRAGVNEQFF
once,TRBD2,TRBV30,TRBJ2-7,TGTGCCTGGCGGAGCGGGACTAGCAGATTCTACGAGCAGTACTTC,CAWRSGTSRFYEQYF
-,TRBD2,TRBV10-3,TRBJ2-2,TGTGCCATCAGTGAGTCCGGAGCGGGGGGGAGGACCGGGGAGCTGTTTTTT,CAISESGAGGRTGELFF
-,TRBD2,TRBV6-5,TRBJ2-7,TGTGCCGGCACACGTACTAGCGGAGCCTACGAGCAGTACTTC,CAGTRTSGAYEQYF
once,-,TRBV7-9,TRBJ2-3,TGTGCCACCGGACACCAGAGTACTAGCACAGATACGCAGTATTTT,CATGHQSTSTDTQYF
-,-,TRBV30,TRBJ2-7,TGTGCCTGGAGTGTACAGGACCCAGGGGATGAGCAGTACTTC,CAWSVQDPGDEQYF
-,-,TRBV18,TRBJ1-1,TGTGCCAGCTTTGCGGGGACGGTACCCGAAGCTTTCTTT,CASFAGTVPEAFF
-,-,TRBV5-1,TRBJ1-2,TGCGCCAGCAGCTCGCACGGAGACTCTAACTATGGCTACACCTTC,CASSSHGDSNYGYTF
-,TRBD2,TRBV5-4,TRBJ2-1,TGTGCCAGCAGCTTTAGCAGGGAGGGTGAGCAGTTCTTC,CASSFSREGEQFF
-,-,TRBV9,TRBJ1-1,TGTGCCAGCAGCGTAGACGGGATGAACACTGAAGCTTTCTTT,CASSVDGMNTEAFF
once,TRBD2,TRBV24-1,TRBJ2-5,TGTGCCACCAGTGATTTGCAAGCGGGGGACCAAGAGACCCAGTACTTC,CATSDLQAGDQETQYF
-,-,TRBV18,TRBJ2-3,TGTGCCAGCTCACCAAGGACTGAGGTATACACAGATACGCAGTATTTT,CASSPRTEVYTDTQYF
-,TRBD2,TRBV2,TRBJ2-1,TGTGCCAGCAGTCCGGGACTAGCGGATTACAATGAGCAGTTCTTC,CASSPGLADYNEQFF
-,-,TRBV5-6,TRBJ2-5,TGTGCCAGCAGCTTCGTGGGGGGACAAGAGACCCAGTACTTC,CASSFVGGQETQYF
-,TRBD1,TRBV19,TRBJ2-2,TGTGCCAGTACCCCCGAGACAGGGGTCGCCGGGGAGCTGTTTTTT,CASTPETGVAGELFF
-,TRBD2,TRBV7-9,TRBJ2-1,TGTGCCAGCAGCTTCTCAGGTCAGCGGGGCTCCTCCTACAATGAGCAGTTCTTC,CASSFSGQRGSSYNEQFF
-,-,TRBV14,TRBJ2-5,TGTGCCAGCAGCCAAGGACTCCAAGAGACCCAGTACTTC,CASSQGLQETQYF
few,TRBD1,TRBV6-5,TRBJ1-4,TGTGCCAGCAGTTATACAGGGGTAGCAACTAATGAAAAACTGTTTTTT,CASSYTGVATNEKLFF
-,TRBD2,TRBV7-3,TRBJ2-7,TGTGCCAGCAGCTTATACCCTCGCGGGGGGGAAAACGAGCAGTACTTC,CASSLYPRGGENEQYF
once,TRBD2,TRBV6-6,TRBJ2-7,TGTGCCAGCAGTCCCGGGACTACGGGTGGTTACGAGCAGTACTTC,CASSPGTTGGYEQYF
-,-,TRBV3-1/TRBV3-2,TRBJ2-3,TGTGCCAGCAGCCAAGAAGTAGCGGACACAGATACGCAGTATTTT,CASSQEVADTDTQYF
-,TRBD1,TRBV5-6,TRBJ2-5,TGTGCCAGCAGCTCGGGACAGCTAGAAGAGACCCAGTACTTC,CASSSGQLEETQYF
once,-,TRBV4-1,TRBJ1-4,TGCGCCAGCAGCCCAGTGGACCGGGAGGCAACTAATGAAAAACTGTTTTTT,CASSPVDREATNEKLFF
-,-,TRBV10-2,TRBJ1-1,TGCGCCAGCAGTGAGGGGGGGAAGAACACTGAAGCTTTCTTT,CASSEGGKNTEAFF
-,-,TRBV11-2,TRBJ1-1,TGTGCCAGCAGCTTAGGGGATGGGAAGACAGCGAACACTGAAGCTTTCTTT,CASSLGDGKTANTEAFF
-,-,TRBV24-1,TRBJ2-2,TGTGCCACCAGCCTAAATTATAACACCGGGGAGCTGTTTTTT,CATSLNYNTGELFF
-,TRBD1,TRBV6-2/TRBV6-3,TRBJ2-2,TGTGCCAGCAGTTACCCGGGGACAGGGGCCGGGGAGCTGTTTTTT,CASSYPGTGAGELFF
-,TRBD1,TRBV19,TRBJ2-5,TGTGCCAGTAGTAAGACAGGGGAGAAAGAGACCCAGTACTTC,CASSKTGEKETQYF
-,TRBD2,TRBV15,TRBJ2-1,TGTGCCACCAGCAGAGATCTCGCGGGGGGGCGGGTAAATGAGCAGTTCTTC,CATSRDLAGGRVNEQFF
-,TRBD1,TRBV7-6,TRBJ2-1,TGTGCCAGCAGCTCGTCCGGGACAGTCAATGAGCAGTTCTTC,CASSSSGTVNEQFF
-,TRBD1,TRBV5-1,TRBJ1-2,TGCGCCAGCAGCTGGACAGGGGGCGCCGATGGCTACACCTTC,CASSWTGGADGYTF
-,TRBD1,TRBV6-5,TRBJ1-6,TGTGCCAGCAGCATAACGGGACAGGGCCCACCCCTCCACTTT,CASSITGQGPPLHF